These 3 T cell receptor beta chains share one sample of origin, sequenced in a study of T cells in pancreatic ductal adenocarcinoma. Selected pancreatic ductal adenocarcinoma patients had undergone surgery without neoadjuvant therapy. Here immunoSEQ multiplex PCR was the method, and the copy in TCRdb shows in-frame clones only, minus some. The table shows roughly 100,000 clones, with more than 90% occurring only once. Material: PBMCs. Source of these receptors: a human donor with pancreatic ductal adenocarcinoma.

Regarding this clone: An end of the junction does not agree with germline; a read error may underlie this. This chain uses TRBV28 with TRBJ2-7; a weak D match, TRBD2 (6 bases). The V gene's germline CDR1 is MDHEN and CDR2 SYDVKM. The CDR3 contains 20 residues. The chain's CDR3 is CASSPDKRTTQRSGRLRENF. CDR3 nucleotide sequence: TGTGCCAGCAGCCCGGACAAGCGGACTACCCAACGAAGCGGACGGCTACGAGAAAACTTC. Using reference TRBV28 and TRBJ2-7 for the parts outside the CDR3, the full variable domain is DVKVTQSSRYLVKRTGEKVFLECVQDMDHENMFWYRQDPGLGLRLIYFSYDVKMKEKGDIPEGYSVSREKKERFSLILESASTNQTSMYLCASSPDKRTTQRSGRLRENFGPGTRLTVT.

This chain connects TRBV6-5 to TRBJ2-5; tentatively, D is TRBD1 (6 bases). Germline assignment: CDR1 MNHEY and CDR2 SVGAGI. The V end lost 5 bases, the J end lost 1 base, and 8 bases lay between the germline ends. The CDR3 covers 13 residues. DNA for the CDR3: TGTGCCAGCAGTCGGACAGTCCAAGAGACCCAGTACTTC. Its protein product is CASSRTVQETQYF.

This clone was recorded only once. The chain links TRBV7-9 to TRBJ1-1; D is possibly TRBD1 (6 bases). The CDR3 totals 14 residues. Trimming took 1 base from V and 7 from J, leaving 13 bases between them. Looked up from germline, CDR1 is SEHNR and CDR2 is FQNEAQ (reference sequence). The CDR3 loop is CASSLDTGPFEAFF. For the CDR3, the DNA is TGTGCCAGCAGCTTAGATACAGGGCCCTTTGAAGCTTTCTTT.